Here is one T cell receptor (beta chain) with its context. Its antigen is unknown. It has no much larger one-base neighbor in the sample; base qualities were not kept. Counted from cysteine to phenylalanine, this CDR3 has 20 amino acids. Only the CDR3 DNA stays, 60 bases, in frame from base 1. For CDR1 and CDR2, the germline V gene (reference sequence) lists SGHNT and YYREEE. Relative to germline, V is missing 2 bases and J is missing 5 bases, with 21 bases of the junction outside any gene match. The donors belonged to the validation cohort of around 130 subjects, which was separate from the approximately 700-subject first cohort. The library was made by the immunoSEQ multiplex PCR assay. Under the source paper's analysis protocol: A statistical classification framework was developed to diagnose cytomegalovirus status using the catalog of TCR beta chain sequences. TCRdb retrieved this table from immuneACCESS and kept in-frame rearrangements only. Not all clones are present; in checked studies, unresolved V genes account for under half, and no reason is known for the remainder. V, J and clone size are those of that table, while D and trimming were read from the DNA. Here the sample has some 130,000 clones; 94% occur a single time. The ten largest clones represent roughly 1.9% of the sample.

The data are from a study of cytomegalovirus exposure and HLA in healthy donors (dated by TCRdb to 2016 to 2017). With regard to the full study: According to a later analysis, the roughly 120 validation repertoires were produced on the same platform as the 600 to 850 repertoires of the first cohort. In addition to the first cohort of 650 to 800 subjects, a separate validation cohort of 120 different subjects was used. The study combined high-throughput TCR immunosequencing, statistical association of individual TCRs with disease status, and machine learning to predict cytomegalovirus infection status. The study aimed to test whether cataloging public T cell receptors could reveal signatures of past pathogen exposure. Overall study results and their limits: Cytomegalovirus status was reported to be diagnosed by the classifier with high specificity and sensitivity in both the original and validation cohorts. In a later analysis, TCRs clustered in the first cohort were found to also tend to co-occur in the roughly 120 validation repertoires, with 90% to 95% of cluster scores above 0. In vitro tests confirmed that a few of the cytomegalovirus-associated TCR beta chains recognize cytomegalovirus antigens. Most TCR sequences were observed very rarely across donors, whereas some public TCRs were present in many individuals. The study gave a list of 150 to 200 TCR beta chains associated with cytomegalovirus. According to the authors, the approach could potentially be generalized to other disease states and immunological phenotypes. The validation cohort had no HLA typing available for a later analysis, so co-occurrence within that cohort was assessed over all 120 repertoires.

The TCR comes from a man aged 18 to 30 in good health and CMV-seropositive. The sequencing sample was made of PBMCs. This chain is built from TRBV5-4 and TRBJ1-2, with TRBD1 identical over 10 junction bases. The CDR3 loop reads CASSLSGTGDPLGKGYGYTF. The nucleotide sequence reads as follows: TGTGCCAGCAGCTTATCCGGGACAGGGGACCCCCTAGGCAAGGGGTATGGCTACACCTTC. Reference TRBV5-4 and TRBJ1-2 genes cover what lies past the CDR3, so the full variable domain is ETGVTQSPTHLIKTRGQQVTLRCSSQSGHNTVSWYQQALGQGPQFIFQYYREEENGRGNFPPRFSGLQFPNYSSELNVNALELDDSALYLCASSLSGTGDPLGKGYGYTFGSGTRLTVV.